The 22 T cell receptor beta chains in this list originate from one sample, sequenced in a study of vaccination effects on CD4 cells after COVID-19. Antigen-specific CD4+ T cell clonotypes were called by their expansion after viral peptide-pool culture in ViraFEST. CD4+ T cells were isolated after 10 days of culture. A PCR test confirmed that the person had SARS-CoV-2 infection between March and December 2020. Either the BNT162b2 or mRNA-1273 vaccine was given to participants in two doses. No antigen is known for these receptors. TCRdb keeps only in-frame clones here, not all; method: immunoSEQ multiplex PCR. The table lists some 14,000 clones, approximately 80% of them singletons. Specimen: CD4+ T cells from PBMCs cultured with HCoV-NL63 spike peptides, collected after COVID-19 vaccination. These TCRs come from a human donor who had a prior SARS-CoV-2 infection.

V and J are TRBV14 and TRBJ1-1; D is unclear. The V and J ends lost 0 bases and 0 bases respectively, with 2 bases between them. The length of the CDR3 is 13 residues. Per the germline V gene, CDR1 is SGHDN and CDR2 is FVKESK. DNA of the CDR3: TGTGCCAGCAGCCAAGACCTGAACACTGAAGCTTTCTTT. Protein sequence: CASSQDLNTEAFF.

The chain combines TRBV7-2 with TRBJ1-1, with D perhaps TRBD1 (5 bases). The V end was cut by 1 base, the J end by 3 bases, with 12 bases between. Germline values: CDR1 SGHTA, CDR2 FQGNSA. The CDR3 loop spans 15 amino acids. The CDR3 sequence is CASSLVGGGYTEAFF. In DNA form, the CDR3 reads TGTGCCAGCAGCTTAGTTGGGGGAGGATACACTGAAGCTTTCTTT.

In its sample, this clone was seen a few times. This chain links TRBV7-2 with TRBJ2-7; 7 nucleotides agree with TRBD2. J lost 0 bases, V lost 3 bases, and 8 bases had no gene match. In germline, CDR1 is SGHTA, CDR2 FQGNSA. The CDR3 runs 16 residues. CDR3 in amino acids: CASSLVSQRGSYEQYF. CDR3 bases: TGTGCCAGCAGCTTGGTCAGCCAGCGGGGCTCCTACGAGCAGTACTTC. Using reference TRBV7-2 and TRBJ2-7 for the parts outside the CDR3, the full variable domain is GAGVSQSPSNKVTEKGKDVELRCDPISGHTALYWYRQSLGQGLEFLIYFQGNSAPDKSGLPSDRFSAERTGGSVSTLTIQRTQQEDSAVYLCASSLVSQRGSYEQYFGPGTRLTVT.

This clone has a single count. The chain recombines TRBV3-1 (or the pseudogene TRBV3-2) with TRBJ1-2, with D maybe TRBD1 (6 bases). From germline, CDR1 is LGHDT and CDR2 YNNKEL (reference sequence). The CDR3 spans 14 residues. Trimming cost V 3 bases and J 6 bases, with 14 bases left between them. CDR3 residues: CASSHPGVAHGYTF. The CDR3, as DNA: TGTGCCAGCAGCCATCCAGGGGTAGCGCATGGCTACACCTTC.

The V gene is TRBV30, the J gene TRBJ2-7; 10 bases agree with TRBD2. The CDR3 sequence is 15 residues long. Germline V gene data show CDR1 as GTSNPN and CDR2 as SVGIG (reference sequence). The V gene end was trimmed by 3 bases and the J gene end by 3 bases; junction bases not matched to a gene: 8. CDR3 coding DNA: TGTGCCTGGAGCCTTAGCGGGAGGCCAAGCTACGAGCAGTACTTC. Translation: CAWSLSGRPSYEQYF. The whole variable domain, remainder taken from reference TRBV30 and TRBJ2-7, is SQTIHQWPATLVQPVGSPLSLECTVEGTSNPNLYWYRQAAGRGLQLLFYSVGIGQISSEVPQNLSASRPQDRQFILSSKKLLLSDSGFYLCAWSLSGRPSYEQYFGPGTRLTVT.

V usage is TRBV30 and J usage is TRBJ1-6; possible D gene TRBD1, 5 bases. This CDR3 has 13 amino acids. V gave up 3 bases and J gave up 8 bases, with 11 bases separating them. Germline V gene lookup returns CDR1 GTSNPN and CDR2 SVGIG (reference sequence). The DNA of the CDR3 is TGTGCCTGGAGCGCGGAGGGGTATTCACCCCTCCACTTT. This encodes CAWSAEGYSPLHF. Full variable domain (missing parts from reference TRBV30 and TRBJ1-6): SQTIHQWPATLVQPVGSPLSLECTVEGTSNPNLYWYRQAAGRGLQLLFYSVGIGQISSEVPQNLSASRPQDRQFILSSKKLLLSDSGFYLCAWSAEGYSPLHFGNGTRLTVT.

This clone came up a few times. The genes are TRBV11-2 and TRBJ1-3; D is undetermined. Germline values: CDR1 SGHAT, CDR2 FQNNGV. Trimming pared 3 bases from V and 0 bases from J, leaving 9 bases between. CDR3 length: 15 amino acids. CDR3 loop: CASSFMGSSGNTIYF. In DNA form, the CDR3 reads TGTGCCAGCAGCTTTATGGGGAGCTCTGGAAACACCATATATTTT.

The V call is TRBV5-1, the J call TRBJ1-5, with no clear D. This CDR3 is built from 16 residues. The germline gives CDR1 SGHRS, CDR2 YFSETQ. The V end was cut by 3 bases, the J end by 8 bases, with 21 bases between. The CDR3 region is CASSSGDFGGVEPQHF. The CDR3 DNA reads as TGCGCCAGCAGCTCCGGAGATTTTGGAGGCGTGGAGCCCCAGCATTTT.

V usage is TRBV5-1 and J usage is TRBJ2-5; D is undetermined. Germline V gene data show CDR1 as SGHRS and CDR2 as YFSETQ. V was trimmed by 0 bases and J by 5 bases, leaving 5 bases between them. The CDR3 consists of 12 residues. Here the CDR3 DNA reads TGCGCCAGCAGCTTGGGCAGGGAGACCCAGTACTTC. Translating it yields CASSLGRETQYF.

The chain is built from TRBV7-9 and TRBJ2-1, with D uncertain. CDR1 and CDR2 from the germline V gene are SEHNR and FQNEAQ (reference sequence). The CDR3 extends over 16 amino acids. V dropped 1 base and J dropped 6 bases, with 16 bases sitting between them. The CDR3 DNA is TGTGCCAGCAGCTTAGAGGGTTGGCAGCTAATCAATGAGCAGTTCTTC. It encodes CASSLEGWQLINEQFF.

The chain is built from TRBV24-1 and TRBJ2-3; 10 nucleotides align to TRBD1. The germline CDR1 and CDR2 sequences are KGHDR and SFDVKD. V dropped 3 bases and J dropped 4; count of bases not matched to a gene: 3. The CDR3 has 15 residues. CDR3 sequence reads: CATSDETGGADTQYF. The CDR3 nucleotides read TGTGCCACCAGTGATGAGACAGGGGGCGCAGATACGCAGTATTTT.

The rearrangement links TRBV6-5 to TRBJ2-7; unclear D gene. V lost 8 bases, J lost 2 bases, and 10 bases lay in between. CDR1 and CDR2 (germline): MNHEY, SVGAGI. This CDR3 is built from 12 residues. The CDR3: CASDFSAYEQYF. DNA of the CDR3: TGTGCCAGCGATTTTAGTGCCTACGAGCAGTACTTC.

The chain employs TRBV20-1 and TRBJ2-7; no reliable D call. V was pared by 5 bases and J by 3 bases, with 8 bases between. From germline, CDR1 is DFQATT and CDR2 SNEGSKA (reference sequence). There are 11 residues in the CDR3. For the CDR3, the DNA is TGCAGTGCTCCGACTTACTACGAGCAGTACTTC. It specifies CSAPTYYEQYF.

V is TRBV27 and J is TRBJ1-2; 7 positions match TRBD1. Trimming at V came to 3 bases and at J to 1 base, leaving 5 bases not matched to a gene. The CDR3 is made up of 15 amino acids. Germline values: CDR1 MNHEY, CDR2 SMNVEV (reference sequence). DNA for the CDR3: TGTGCCAGCAGTTTGTATCAGGGGGGTAACTATGGCTACACCTTC. This gives the protein CASSLYQGGNYGYTF.

The rearrangement joins TRBV2 to TRBJ2-5, with D hard to call. V was trimmed by 1 base and J by 5 bases, leaving 8 bases between them. Looked up from germline, CDR1 is SNHLY and CDR2 is FYNNEI. This CDR3 region has 13 residues. The CDR3 DNA follows: TGTGCCAGCAGTGAAGGGGGATTTGAGACCCAGTACTTC. Encoded protein: CASSEGGFETQYF.

The CDR3 spells CASSEGQGGNIQYF. The CDR3 region has the DNA TGTGCCAGCAGTGAGGGACAGGGTGGGAACATTCAGTACTTC. The chain is built from TRBV25-1 and TRBJ2-4, with 9 bases fitting TRBD1. The V gene end was trimmed by 3 bases and the J gene end by 7 bases; junction bases not matched to a gene: 4. CDR1 is MGHDK, CDR2 SYGVNS, per germline. The CDR3 loop spans 14 amino acids.

The J gene is TRBJ2-5, the V gene TRBV7-2, with D unresolved. There are 12 residues in the CDR3. The V gene lost 5 bases and the J gene lost 4 bases, with 8 bases spanning the gap. Looked up from germline, CDR1 is SGHTA and CDR2 is FQGNSA. CDR3 region: CASSPALETQYF. As DNA, the CDR3 is TGTGCCAGCAGCCCCGCCCTAGAGACCCAGTACTTC.

The chain recombines TRBV5-4 with TRBJ1-3; possible D gene TRBD1, 6 bases. In germline, CDR1 is SGHNT, CDR2 YYREEE (reference sequence). The CDR3 is 15 amino acids. V gave up 0 bases and J gave up 2 bases, with 9 bases separating them. CDR3 bases: TGTGCCAGCAGCTTGGACACAGGGCCTGGAAACACCATATATTTT. Amino acid sequence: CASSLDTGPGNTIYF.

The V call is TRBV11-1, the J call TRBJ2-5; TRBD1 is a possible D gene (6 bases). Germline CDR1 reads SGHAT; CDR2 reads FQDESV (reference sequence). V lost 1 base, J lost 2 bases, and 14 bases lay in between. The CDR3 runs to 16 residues. The CDR3 reads CASSLVQATGQETQYF. The CDR3 nucleotides read TGTGCCAGCAGCTTAGTTCAAGCGACAGGACAAGAGACCCAGTACTTC.

This chain joins TRBV29-1 and TRBJ2-3; maybe TRBD2 (7 bases). The germline V gene has CDR1 SQVTM and CDR2 ANQGSEA. The CDR3 consists of 15 residues. Trimming pared 4 bases from V and 3 bases from J, leaving 17 bases between. The CDR3 nucleotides read TGCAGCGTTGCGGTGGGGGGGGCGTTAACAGATACGCAGTATTTT. Translated, it gives CSVAVGGALTDTQYF.

A few counts support this clone. The rearrangement links TRBV11-1 to TRBJ1-1; D remains unclear. The germline V gene has CDR1 SGHAT and CDR2 FQDESV (reference sequence). V lost 1 base and J 5 bases, leaving 8 bases between the germline ends. The CDR3 runs 13 residues. CDR3 bases: TGTGCCAGCAGCTTAGACCGGTTAACTGAAGCTTTCTTT. It is translated as CASSLDRLTEAFF.

The rearrangement uses TRBV5-6 and TRBJ1-1, with TRBD1 identical over 8 bases. V trimming: 6 bases; J trimming: 6 bases; junction bases outside the gene matches: 7. This CDR3 spans 13 amino acids. The germline gives CDR1 SGHDT, CDR2 YYEEEE. CDR3: CASTRRGQAEAFF. The CDR3 region has the DNA TGTGCCAGCACCCGCCGGGGACAGGCTGAAGCTTTCTTT.